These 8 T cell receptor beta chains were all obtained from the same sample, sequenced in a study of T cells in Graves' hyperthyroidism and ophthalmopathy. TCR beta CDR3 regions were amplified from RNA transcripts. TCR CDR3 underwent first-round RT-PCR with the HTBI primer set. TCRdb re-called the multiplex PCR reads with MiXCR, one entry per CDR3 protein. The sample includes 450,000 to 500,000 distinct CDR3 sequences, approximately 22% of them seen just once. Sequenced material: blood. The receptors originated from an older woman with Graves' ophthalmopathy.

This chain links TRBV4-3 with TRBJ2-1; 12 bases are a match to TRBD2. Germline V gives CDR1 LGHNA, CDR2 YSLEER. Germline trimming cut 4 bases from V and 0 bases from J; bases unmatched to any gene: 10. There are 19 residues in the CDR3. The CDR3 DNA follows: TGCGCCAGCAGCCCCCGGGCTAGCGGGAGGGATCGCTCCTACAATGAGCAGTTCTTC. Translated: CASSPRASGRDRSYNEQFF.

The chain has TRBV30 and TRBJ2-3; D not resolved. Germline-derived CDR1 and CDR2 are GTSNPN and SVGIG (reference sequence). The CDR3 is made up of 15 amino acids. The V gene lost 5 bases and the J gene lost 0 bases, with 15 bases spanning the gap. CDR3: CAWSPGQTSTDTQYF. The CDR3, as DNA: TGTGCCTGGTCCCCCGGGCAGACTAGCACAGATACGCAGTATTTT. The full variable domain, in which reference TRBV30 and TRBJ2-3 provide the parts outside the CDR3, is SQTIHQWPATLVQPVGSPLSLECTVEGTSNPNLYWYRQAAGRGLQLLFYSVGIGQISSEVPQNLSASRPQDRQFILSSKKLLLSDSGFYLCAWSPGQTSTDTQYFGPGTRLTVL.

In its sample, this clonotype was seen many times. CDR3 loop: CASSLGQGAPETQYF. In DNA form, the CDR3 reads TGTGCCAGCAGCTTGGGACAGGGGGCCCCAGAGACCCAGTACTTC. The rearrangement links TRBV11-3 to TRBJ2-5; 12 bases fit TRBD1. Losses at the gene ends were 3 bases for V and 4 bases for J; bases not matched to a gene: 3. The germline CDR1 and CDR2 sequences are SGHNT and YENEEA. This CDR3 spans 15 amino acids. The full variable domain, completed using reference TRBV11-3 and TRBJ2-5, is EAGVVQSPRYKIIEKKQPVAFWCNPISGHNTLYWYLQNLGQGPELLIRYENEEAVDDSQLPKDRFSAERLKGVDSTLKIQPAELGDSAVYLCASSLGQGAPETQYFGPGTRLLVL.

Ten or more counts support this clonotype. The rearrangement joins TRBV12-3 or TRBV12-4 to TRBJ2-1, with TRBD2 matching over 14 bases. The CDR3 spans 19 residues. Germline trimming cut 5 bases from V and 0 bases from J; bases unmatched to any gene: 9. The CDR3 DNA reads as TGTGCCAGCAGTGACGGACTAGCGGGAGGTGTAAGCTCCTACAATGAGCAGTTCTTC. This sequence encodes CASSDGLAGGVSSYNEQFF.

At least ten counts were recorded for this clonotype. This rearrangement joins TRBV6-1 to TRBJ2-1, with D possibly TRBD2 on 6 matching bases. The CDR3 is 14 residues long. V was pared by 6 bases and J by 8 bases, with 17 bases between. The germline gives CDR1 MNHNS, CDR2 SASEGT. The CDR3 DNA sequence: TGTGCCAGCAGGAGTTCGACTAGTACCTATGAGCAGTTCTTC. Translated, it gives CASRSSTSTYEQFF.

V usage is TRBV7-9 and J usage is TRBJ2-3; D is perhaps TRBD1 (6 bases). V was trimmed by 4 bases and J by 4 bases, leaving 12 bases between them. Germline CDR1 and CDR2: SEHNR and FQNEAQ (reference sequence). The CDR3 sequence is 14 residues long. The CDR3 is CASSSQGFSDTQYF. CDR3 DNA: TGTGCCAGCAGCTCTCAGGGGTTTTCAGATACGCAGTATTTT.

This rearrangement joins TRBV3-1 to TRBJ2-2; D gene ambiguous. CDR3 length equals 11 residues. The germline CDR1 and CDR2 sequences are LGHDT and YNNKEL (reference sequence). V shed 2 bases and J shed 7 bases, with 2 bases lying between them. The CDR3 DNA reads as TGTGCCAGCAGCCAAAGCGGGGAGCTGTTTTTT. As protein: CASSQSGELFF.

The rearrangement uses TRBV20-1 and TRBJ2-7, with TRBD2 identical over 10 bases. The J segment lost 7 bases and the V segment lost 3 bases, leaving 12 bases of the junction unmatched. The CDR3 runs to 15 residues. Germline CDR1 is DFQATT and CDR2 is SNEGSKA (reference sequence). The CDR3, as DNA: TGCAGTGCTAGGCATACAAGACTAGCGGGCGAAGAGCAGTACTTC. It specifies CSARHTRLAGEEQYF.